The present TCR beta chain was sequenced within a study of T-cell memory formation after mild COVID-19. Study context: Clustering of TCRs was largely donor specific.

Each CDR3 protein is one row after TCRdb ran MiXCR on the 5' RACE reads. The sample has about 560,000 distinct CDR3 sequences, about a fifth seen once. Study-wide results and limits: Pre-infection memory carried some responding clones, suggesting that cross-reactive memory joined.

Germline CDR1 is SQVTM and CDR2 is ANQGSEA. CDR3 size: 14 residues. With V trimmed by 0 bases and J by 4 bases, 6 bases remained unmatched. As regards this clonotype: What it binds is unknown.

This chain connects TRBV29-1 to TRBJ2-7, with 7 bases aligning to TRBD1. The specimen sequenced was PBMCs or a T cell subset sorted from them (not recorded which). The TCR originated in an adult woman who had mild COVID-19 (a few samples of this study predate the infection). Cell type and time point are not known. The CDR3 DNA reads as TGCAGCGTTGAAGATAGTAACAGGGGTTACGAGCAGTACTTC. This gives the protein CSVEDSNRGYEQYF.